This T cell receptor (beta chain) was recorded in a study of siplizumab effects on memory and regulatory T cells. Remarks on this clone: No antigen is known for it.

Study-wide points: Where siplizumab was present, mappable alloreactive CD4+ clones averaged approximately 73% Treg-derived, compared with around 27% in controls.

TCRdb keeps only in-frame clones here, not all; method: immunoSEQ multiplex PCR. Of some 41,000 clones in the sample, 80% to 90% were seen once. The length of the CDR3 is 16 residues. Trimming cost V 6 bases and J 6 bases; bases outside gene matches: 13. The germline CDR1 and CDR2 sequences are MNHEY and SMNVEV (reference sequence). This rearrangement joins TRBV27 to TRBJ2-1; 8 nucleotides align to TRBD2. The sequenced sample consisted of naive CD4+ T cells sorted from blood. This TCR came from a human donor in good health. The CDR3 DNA is TGTGCCAGCAGGTCAAATCCGGGACTAGGGCGCAATGAGCAGTTCTTC. This sequence encodes CASRSNPGLGRNEQFF.